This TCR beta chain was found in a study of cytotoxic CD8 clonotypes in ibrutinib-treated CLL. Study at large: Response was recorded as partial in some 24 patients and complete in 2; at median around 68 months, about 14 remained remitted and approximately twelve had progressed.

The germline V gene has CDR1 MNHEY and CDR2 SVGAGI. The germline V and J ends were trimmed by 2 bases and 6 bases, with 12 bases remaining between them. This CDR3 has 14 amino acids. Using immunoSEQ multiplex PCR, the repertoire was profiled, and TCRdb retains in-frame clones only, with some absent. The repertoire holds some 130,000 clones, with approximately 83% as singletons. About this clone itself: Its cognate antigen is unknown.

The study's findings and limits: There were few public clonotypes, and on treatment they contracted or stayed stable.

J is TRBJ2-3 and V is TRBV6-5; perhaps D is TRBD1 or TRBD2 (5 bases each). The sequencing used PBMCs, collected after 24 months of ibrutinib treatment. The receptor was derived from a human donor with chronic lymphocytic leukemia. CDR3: CASSYADRGDTQYF. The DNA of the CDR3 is TGTGCCAGCAGTTACGCCGACAGAGGGGATACGCAGTATTTT.